These 20 T cell receptor beta chains were all obtained from the same sample, sequenced in a study of T-cell memory formation after mild COVID-19. TCRdb reprocessed the 5' RACE reads with MiXCR, giving one entry per CDR3 protein. The table lists some 410,000 distinct CDR3 sequences, 20% to 30% of them singletons, with about an eighth in the top ten. The specimen was PBMCs or a T cell subset sorted from them (not recorded which). These TCRs come from an adult woman who had mild COVID-19 (a few samples of this study predate the infection). Cell type and time point are not known.

The chain combines TRBV9 with TRBJ2-5; 10 bases agree with TRBD2. Germline V lookup: CDR1 SGDLS, CDR2 YYNGEE. V trimming: 4 bases; J trimming: 2 bases; junction bases outside the gene matches: 5. CDR3 length: 15 residues. The CDR3 region has the DNA TGTGCCAGCAGCACAGCGGGAGGGCTTCAAGAGACCCAGTACTTC. As protein: CASSTAGGLQETQYF.

This clonotype was counted only a few times. The chain couples TRBV7-2 to TRBJ2-7, with D perhaps TRBD1 or TRBD2 (5 bases each). This CDR3 spans 15 amino acids. V lost 0 bases and J lost 4, with 13 bases in between. In germline, CDR1 is SGHTA, CDR2 FQGNSA. The DNA of the CDR3 is TGTGCCAGCAGCTTAGCCCCGGGACCGGGGTACGAGCAGTACTTC. This sequence encodes CASSLAPGPGYEQYF.

This clonotype has a handful of counts. This sequence joins TRBV29-1 and TRBJ2-3; TRBD2 matches at 9 bases. CDR1 and CDR2 from the germline V gene are SQVTM and ANQGSEA. The CDR3 consists of 14 residues. After removal of 3 bases from V and 2 bases from J, the junction contained 3 bases not matched to a gene. For the CDR3, the DNA is TGCAGCGTTGACGAGCGGGAGGCCACAGATACGCAGTATTTT. Protein sequence: CSVDEREATDTQYF.

V gene TRBV2 combines with J gene TRBJ2-2, with D unresolved. Germline V lookup: CDR1 SNHLY, CDR2 FYNNEI. The CDR3 sequence is 12 residues long. V lost 7 bases and J 5 bases, leaving 8 bases between the germline ends. CDR3 DNA: TGTGCCAGCAACCCCCTGACCGGGGAGCTGTTTTTT. This gives the protein CASNPLTGELFF.

The table lists this clonotype with a few counts. The chain uses TRBV25-1 and TRBJ2-7, with 9 bases aligning to TRBD1. V lost 4 bases to trimming and J lost 4 bases; unmatched junction nucleotides: 8. Germline values: CDR1 MGHDK, CDR2 SYGVNS. The CDR3 length is 15 residues. The CDR3 loop is CASSAAGTGMYEQYF. The DNA of the CDR3 is TGTGCCAGCAGTGCAGCCGGGACAGGGATGTACGAGCAGTACTTC.

In regard to this clonotype: The DNA is left out, because the CDR3 cannot be placed on it with certainty; the CDR3 is given as TCRdb lists it. The rearrangement joins TRBV14 to TRBJ2-1; whether TRBD1, the table's D call, matches the DNA was not checked. The CDR3 region is 14 residues in length, termini included. The germline V gene has CDR1 SGHDN and CDR2 FVKESK. The CDR3 here is CASSQVGGGTGKSF.

The chain carries TRBV15 and TRBJ1-4; unclear D gene. The CDR3 runs to 16 residues. Germline V gives CDR1 LNHNV, CDR2 YYDKDF (reference sequence). V was clipped by 0 bases and J by 2 bases, with 10 bases between them. CDR3 region: CATSRDYIGTNEKLFF. The CDR3 nucleotides are TGTGCCACCAGCAGAGATTATATAGGCACTAATGAAAAACTGTTTTTT.

This chain connects TRBV13 to TRBJ2-7, with D maybe TRBD1 (5 bases). The CDR3 spans 14 residues. Deletions cut 4 bases from V and 3 bases from J, with 13 bases between. Germline V CDR1 and CDR2: PRHDT, FYEKMQ (reference sequence). CDR3 DNA: TGTGCCAGCAGCTCGCCACAACAGGTCTACGAGCAGTACTTC. It specifies CASSSPQQVYEQYF.

This sequence joins TRBV2 and TRBJ2-2; the D call may be TRBD1 or TRBD2 (6 bases each). V was cut by 3 bases and J by 4 bases, with 12 bases left in between. CDR1 and CDR2 from the germline V gene are SNHLY and FYNNEI. The CDR3 consists of 15 residues. CDR3 in DNA: TGTGCCAGCAGTGACTGGGGGGCCACCACCGGGGAGCTGTTTTTT. It translates to CASSDWGATTGELFF.

This clonotype turned up a few times. The chain combines TRBV7-6 with TRBJ2-2; D gene uncertain. Germline CDR1 and CDR2: SGHVS and FNYEAQ. This CDR3 spans 14 amino acids. V lost 1 base to trimming and J lost 4 bases, with 7 bases between them. CDR3 DNA: TGTGCCAGCAGCTTAGGGATAGCCACCGGGGAGCTGTTTTTT. It yields the protein CASSLGIATGELFF.

J is TRBJ2-2 and V is TRBV19; 8 bases are a match to TRBD1. This CDR3 comprises 16 residues. J was trimmed by 1 base and V by 6 bases; bases with no gene match: 7. CDR1 and CDR2 from the germline V gene are LNHDA and SQIVND (reference sequence). The CDR3 sequence is CASRSDRGLNTGELFF. In DNA form, the CDR3 reads TGTGCCAGTAGGTCAGACAGGGGCCTGAACACCGGGGAGCTGTTTTTT.

V gene TRBV18 combines with J gene TRBJ2-1, with TRBD2 matching 12 bases. Germline CDR1 and CDR2: KGHSH and LQKENI. This CDR3 comprises 16 residues. With 1 base clipped from V and 5 bases from J, the junction kept 3 bases outside the gene matches. CDR3: CASSPQLAGGNNEQFF. The CDR3 region has the DNA TGTGCCAGCTCACCACAGCTAGCGGGAGGGAACAATGAGCAGTTCTTC.

The chain joins TRBV6-1 to TRBJ2-3; D unclear. Trimming took 5 bases from V and 3 from J, leaving 9 bases between them. Germline lookup yields CDR1 MNHNS and CDR2 SASEGT. The CDR3 extends over 13 amino acids. In DNA, the CDR3 is TGTGCCAGCAGTCCTACCACTACAGATACGCAGTATTTT. It translates to CASSPTTTDTQYF.

This clonotype turned up a few times. The CDR3 loop reads CATRPGGTGELFF. The CDR3 coding sequence is TGTGCCACCAGACCCGGGGGCACCGGGGAGCTGTTTTTT. The V call is TRBV24-1, the J call TRBJ2-2; tentative D call: TRBD2 (6 bases). The CDR3 is 13 residues long. CDR1 and CDR2 from the germline V gene are KGHDR and SFDVKD. The V end lost 7 bases, the J end lost 4 bases, and 9 bases lay between the germline ends.

The chain uses TRBV5-1 and TRBJ2-7; weak D call: TRBD2 (5 bases). Trimming took off 0 bases at V and 5 bases at J, with 15 bases between the two ends. Germline V gene lookup returns CDR1 SGHRS and CDR2 YFSETQ. The CDR3 loop spans 15 amino acids. The CDR3 DNA sequence: TGCGCCAGCAGCTTGGCCCCAGGTATCGGGGACGAGCAGTACTTC. Residues: CASSLAPGIGDEQYF. Based on the CDR3 plus reference TRBV5-1 and TRBJ2-7, the full variable domain is KAGVTQTPRYLIKTRGQQVTLSCSPISGHRSVSWYQQTPGQGLQFLFEYFSETQRNKGNFPGRFSGRQFSNSRSEMNVSTLELGDSALYLCASSLAPGIGDEQYFGPGTRLTVT.

This clonotype occurred many times. The chain joins TRBV5-5 to TRBJ2-5; TRBD1 agrees at 12 bases. Germline-derived CDR1 and CDR2 are SGHKS and YYEKEE (reference sequence). This CDR3 is built from 16 residues. Germline trimming cut 0 bases from V and 5 bases from J; bases unmatched to any gene: 5. The CDR3 protein is CASSLAGTGGLETQYF. The CDR3 region has the DNA TGTGCCAGCAGCTTGGCGGGGACAGGGGGCTTGGAGACCCAGTACTTC.

This clonotype was seen only a few times. The DNA for the CDR3 is TGCAGTGCTAGAGAAAGTAGACAAGAGACCCAGTACTTC. Translation gives CSARESRQETQYF. The chain couples TRBV20-1 to TRBJ2-5; no firm D call. This CDR3 is built from 13 residues. Germline V gene lookup returns CDR1 DFQATT and CDR2 SNEGSKA (reference sequence). Between the trimmed V and J ends, which lost 0 bases and 2 bases, there was a span of 7 bases.

The chain uses TRBV29-1 and TRBJ2-3; D remains unclear. There are 12 residues in the CDR3. Germline CDR1 and CDR2: SQVTM and ANQGSEA. V was trimmed by 6 bases and J by 2 bases, leaving 9 bases between them. The CDR3 bases are TGCAGCGTCCTGTCGGACACAGATACGCAGTATTTT. This gives the protein CSVLSDTDTQYF.

The CDR3 spells CASVLAGDNEQFF. The CDR3 DNA follows: TGCGCCAGCGTACTAGCGGGGGACAATGAGCAGTTCTTC. This chain connects TRBV5-1 to TRBJ2-1, with 11 bases fitting TRBD2. Germline V gives CDR1 SGHRS, CDR2 YFSETQ. The J segment lost 5 bases and the V segment lost 7 bases, leaving 2 bases of the junction unmatched. The CDR3 contains 13 residues.

This chain uses TRBV29-1 with TRBJ2-5, with D possibly matching TRBD2 (7 bases). The CDR3 runs 16 residues. Deletions cut 6 bases from V and 0 bases from J, with 20 bases between. CDR1 is SQVTM, CDR2 ANQGSEA, per germline. The CDR3, as DNA: TGCAGCGTCCCTAGGGGGGGGCTATTGTACCAAGAGACCCAGTACTTC. Amino acids: CSVPRGGLLYQETQYF.